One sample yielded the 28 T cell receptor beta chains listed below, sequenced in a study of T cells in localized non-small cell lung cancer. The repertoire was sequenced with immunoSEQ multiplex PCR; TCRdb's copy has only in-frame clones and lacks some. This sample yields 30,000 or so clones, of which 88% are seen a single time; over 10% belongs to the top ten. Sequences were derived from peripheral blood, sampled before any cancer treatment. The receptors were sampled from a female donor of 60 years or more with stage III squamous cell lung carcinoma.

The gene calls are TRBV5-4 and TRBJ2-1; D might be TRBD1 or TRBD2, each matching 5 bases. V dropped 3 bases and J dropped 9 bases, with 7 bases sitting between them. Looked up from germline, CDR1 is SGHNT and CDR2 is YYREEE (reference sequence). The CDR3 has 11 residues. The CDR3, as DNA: TGTGCCAGCAGCTCAGGGAGTGAGCAGTTCTTC. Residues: CASSSGSEQFF.

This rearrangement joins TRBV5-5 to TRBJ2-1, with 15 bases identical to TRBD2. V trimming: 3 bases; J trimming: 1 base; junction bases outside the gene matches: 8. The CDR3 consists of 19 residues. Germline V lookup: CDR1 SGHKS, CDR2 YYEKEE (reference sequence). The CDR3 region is CASSSGLAGGGFSYNEQFF. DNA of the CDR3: TGTGCCAGCAGCTCGGGACTAGCGGGGGGAGGGTTTTCCTACAATGAGCAGTTCTTC. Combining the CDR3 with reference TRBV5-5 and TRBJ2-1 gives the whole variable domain DAGVTQSPTHLIKTRGQQVTLRCSPISGHKSVSWYQQVLGQGPQFIFQYYEKEERGRGNFPDRFSARQFPNYSSELNVNALLLGDSALYLCASSSGLAGGGFSYNEQFFGPGTRLTVL.

The CDR3 sequence is CATSRTSGRNVEPQHF. For the CDR3, the DNA is TGTGCCACCAGCAGAACCTCGGGCCGGAATGTTGAGCCCCAGCATTTT. This chain joins TRBV15 and TRBJ1-5; D gene ambiguous. With 2 bases removed from V and 8 bases from J, the gap between germline ends came to 19 bases. The germline CDR1 and CDR2 sequences are LNHNV and YYDKDF (reference sequence). The CDR3 length is 16 residues.

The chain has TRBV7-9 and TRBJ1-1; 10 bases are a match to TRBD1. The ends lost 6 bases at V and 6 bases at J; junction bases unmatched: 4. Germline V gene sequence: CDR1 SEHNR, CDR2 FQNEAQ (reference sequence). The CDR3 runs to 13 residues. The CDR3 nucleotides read TGTGCCAGCAGTGCCGGGACAGGGGCTGAAGCTTTCTTT. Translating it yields CASSAGTGAEAFF.

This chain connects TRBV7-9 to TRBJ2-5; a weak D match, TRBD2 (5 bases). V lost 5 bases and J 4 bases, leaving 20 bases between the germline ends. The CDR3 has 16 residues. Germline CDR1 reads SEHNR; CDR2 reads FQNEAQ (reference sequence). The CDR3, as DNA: TGTGCCAGCAGCACCCCACTACAGCGGAAAAGAGAGACCCAGTACTTC. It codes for CASSTPLQRKRETQYF. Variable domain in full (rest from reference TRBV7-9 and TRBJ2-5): DTGVSQNPRHKITKRGQNVTFRCDPISEHNRLYWYRQTLGQGPEFLTYFQNEAQLEKSRLLSDRFSAERPKGSFSTLEIQRTEQGDSAMYLCASSTPLQRKRETQYFGPGTRLLVL.

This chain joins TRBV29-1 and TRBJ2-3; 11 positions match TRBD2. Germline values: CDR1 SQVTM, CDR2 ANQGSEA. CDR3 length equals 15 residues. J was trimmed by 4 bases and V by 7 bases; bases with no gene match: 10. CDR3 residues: CSAYVLAGASDTQYF. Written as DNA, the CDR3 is TGCAGCGCCTACGTACTAGCGGGAGCTTCAGATACGCAGTATTTT.

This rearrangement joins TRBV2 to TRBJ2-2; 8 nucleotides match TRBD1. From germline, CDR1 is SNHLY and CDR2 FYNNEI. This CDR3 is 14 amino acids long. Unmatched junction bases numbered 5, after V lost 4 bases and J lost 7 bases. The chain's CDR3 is CASSGYRGNGELFF. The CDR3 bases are TGTGCCAGCAGTGGTTACAGGGGGAACGGGGAGCTGTTTTTT.

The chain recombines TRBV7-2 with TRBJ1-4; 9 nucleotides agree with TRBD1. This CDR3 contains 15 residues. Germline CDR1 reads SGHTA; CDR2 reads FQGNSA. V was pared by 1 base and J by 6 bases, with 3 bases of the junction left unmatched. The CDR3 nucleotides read TGTGCCAGCAGCTTAGAGGGACAGGGTTATGAAAAACTGTTTTTT. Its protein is CASSLEGQGYEKLFF.

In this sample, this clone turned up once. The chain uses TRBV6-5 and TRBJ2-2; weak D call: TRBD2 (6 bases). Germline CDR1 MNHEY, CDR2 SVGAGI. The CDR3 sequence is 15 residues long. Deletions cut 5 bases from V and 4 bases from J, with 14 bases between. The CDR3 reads CASSRLDRSTGELFF. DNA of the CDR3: TGTGCCAGCAGTCGACTAGATCGGAGCACCGGGGAGCTGTTTTTT.

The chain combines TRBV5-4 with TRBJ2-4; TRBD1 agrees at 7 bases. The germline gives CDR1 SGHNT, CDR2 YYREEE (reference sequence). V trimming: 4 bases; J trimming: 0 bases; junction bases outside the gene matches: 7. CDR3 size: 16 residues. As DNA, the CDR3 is TGTGCCAGCAGCCTCGACAGGGCTCTAGCCAAAAACATTCAGTACTTC. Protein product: CASSLDRALAKNIQYF.

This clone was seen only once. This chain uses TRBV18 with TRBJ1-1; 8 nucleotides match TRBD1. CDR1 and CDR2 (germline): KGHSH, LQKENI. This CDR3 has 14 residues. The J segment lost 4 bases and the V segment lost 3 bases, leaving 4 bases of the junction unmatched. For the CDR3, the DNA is TGTGCCAGCTCACCGGACAGGGAGGCCACTGAAGCTTTCTTT. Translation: CASSPDREATEAFF.

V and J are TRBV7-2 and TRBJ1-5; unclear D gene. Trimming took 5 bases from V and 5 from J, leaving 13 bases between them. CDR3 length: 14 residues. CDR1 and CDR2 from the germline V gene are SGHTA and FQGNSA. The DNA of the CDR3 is TGTGCCAGCAGCCCGACCCTTCACGATCAGCCCCAGCATTTT. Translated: CASSPTLHDQPQHF.

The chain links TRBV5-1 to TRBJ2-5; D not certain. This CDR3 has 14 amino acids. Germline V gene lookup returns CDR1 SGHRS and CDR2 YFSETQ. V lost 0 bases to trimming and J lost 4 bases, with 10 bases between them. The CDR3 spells CASSLGQMGETQYF. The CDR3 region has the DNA TGCGCCAGCAGCTTGGGACAAATGGGAGAGACCCAGTACTTC.

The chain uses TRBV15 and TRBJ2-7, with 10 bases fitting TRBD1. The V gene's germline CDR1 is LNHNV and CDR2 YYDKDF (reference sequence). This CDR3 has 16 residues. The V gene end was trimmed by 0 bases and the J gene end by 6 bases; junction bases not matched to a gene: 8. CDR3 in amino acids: CATSRDRGQGKGEQYF. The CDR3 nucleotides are TGTGCCACCAGCAGAGATCGGGGACAGGGGAAGGGCGAGCAGTACTTC.

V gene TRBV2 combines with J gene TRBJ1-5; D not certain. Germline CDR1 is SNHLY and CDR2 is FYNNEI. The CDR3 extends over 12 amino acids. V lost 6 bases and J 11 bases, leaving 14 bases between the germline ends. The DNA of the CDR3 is TGTGCCAGCAGCCTAGGCGGACCGGCCCAGCATTTT. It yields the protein CASSLGGPAQHF.

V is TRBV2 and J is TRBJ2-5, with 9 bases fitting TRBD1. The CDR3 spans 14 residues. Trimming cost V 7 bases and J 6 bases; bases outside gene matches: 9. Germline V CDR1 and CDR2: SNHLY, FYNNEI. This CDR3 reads CASNNRDRDQTQYF. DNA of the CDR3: TGTGCCAGCAACAACCGGGACAGGGACCAGACCCAGTACTTC.

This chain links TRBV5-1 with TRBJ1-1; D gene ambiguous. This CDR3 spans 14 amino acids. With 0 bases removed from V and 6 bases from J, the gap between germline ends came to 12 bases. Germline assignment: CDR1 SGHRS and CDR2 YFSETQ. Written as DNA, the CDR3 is TGCGCCAGCAGCTTGGGGGCCCGATTCGCTGAAGCTTTCTTT. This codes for CASSLGARFAEAFF. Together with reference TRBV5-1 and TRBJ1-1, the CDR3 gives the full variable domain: KAGVTQTPRYLIKTRGQQVTLSCSPISGHRSVSWYQQTPGQGLQFLFEYFSETQRNKGNFPGRFSGRQFSNSRSEMNVSTLELGDSALYLCASSLGARFAEAFFGQGTRLTVV.

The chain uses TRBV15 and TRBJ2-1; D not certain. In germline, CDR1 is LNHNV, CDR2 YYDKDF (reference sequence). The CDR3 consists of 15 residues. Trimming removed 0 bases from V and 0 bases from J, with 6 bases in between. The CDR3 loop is CATSRDGDSYNEQFF. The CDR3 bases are TGTGCCACCAGCAGAGATGGGGACTCCTACAATGAGCAGTTCTTC.

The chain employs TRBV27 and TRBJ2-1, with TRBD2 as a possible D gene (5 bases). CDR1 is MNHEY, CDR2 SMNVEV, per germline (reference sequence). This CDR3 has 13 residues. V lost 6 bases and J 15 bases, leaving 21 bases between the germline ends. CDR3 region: CASSASRELGRFF. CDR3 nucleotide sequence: TGTGCCAGCAGCGCCAGCCGGGAACTGGGAAGGTTCTTC.

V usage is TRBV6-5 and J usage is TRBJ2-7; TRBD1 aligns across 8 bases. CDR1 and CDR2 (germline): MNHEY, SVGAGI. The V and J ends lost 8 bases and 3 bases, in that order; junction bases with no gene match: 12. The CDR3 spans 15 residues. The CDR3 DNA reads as TGTGCCAGCGTTGGGGGCAGGGGGCAAATCTACGAGCAGTACTTC. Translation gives CASVGGRGQIYEQYF.

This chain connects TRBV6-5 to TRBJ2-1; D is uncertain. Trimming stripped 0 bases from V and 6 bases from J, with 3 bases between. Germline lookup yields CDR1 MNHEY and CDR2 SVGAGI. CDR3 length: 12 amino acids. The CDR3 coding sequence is TGTGCCAGCAGTTACTCACGCAATGAGCAGTTCTTC. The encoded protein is CASSYSRNEQFF.

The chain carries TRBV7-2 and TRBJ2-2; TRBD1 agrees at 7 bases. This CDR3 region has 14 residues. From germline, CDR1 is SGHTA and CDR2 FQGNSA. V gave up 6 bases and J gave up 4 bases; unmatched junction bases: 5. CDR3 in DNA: TGTGCCAGCAGGTTACAGGGGTCCACCGGGGAGCTGTTTTTT. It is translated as CASRLQGSTGELFF.

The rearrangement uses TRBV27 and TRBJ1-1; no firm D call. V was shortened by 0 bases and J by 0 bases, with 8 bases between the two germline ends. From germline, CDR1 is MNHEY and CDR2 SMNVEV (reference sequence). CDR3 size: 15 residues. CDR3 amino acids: CASSLSYTVNTEAFF. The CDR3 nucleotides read TGTGCCAGCAGTTTATCCTATACAGTGAACACTGAAGCTTTCTTT.

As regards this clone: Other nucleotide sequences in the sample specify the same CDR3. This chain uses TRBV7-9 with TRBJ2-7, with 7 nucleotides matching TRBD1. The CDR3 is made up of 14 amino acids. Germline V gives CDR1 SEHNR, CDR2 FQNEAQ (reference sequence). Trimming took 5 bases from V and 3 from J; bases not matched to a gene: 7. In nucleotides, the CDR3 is TGTGCCAGCAGCCCTCCGACAGGGAGCTACGAGCAGTACTTC. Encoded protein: CASSPPTGSYEQYF.

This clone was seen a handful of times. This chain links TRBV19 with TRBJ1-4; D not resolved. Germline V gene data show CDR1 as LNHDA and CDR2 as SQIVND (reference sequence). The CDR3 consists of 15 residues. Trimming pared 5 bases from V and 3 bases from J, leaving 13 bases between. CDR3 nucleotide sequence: TGTGCCAGTAGTCCGAACCGAGCGGCTAATGAAAAACTGTTTTTT. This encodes CASSPNRAANEKLFF.

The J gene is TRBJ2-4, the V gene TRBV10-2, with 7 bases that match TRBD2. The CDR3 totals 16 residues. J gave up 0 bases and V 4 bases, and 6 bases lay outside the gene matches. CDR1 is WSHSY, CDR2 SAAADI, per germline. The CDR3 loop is CASSAGRDLAKNIQYF. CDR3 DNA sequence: TGCGCCAGCAGTGCTGGGAGGGACTTAGCCAAAAACATTCAGTACTTC.

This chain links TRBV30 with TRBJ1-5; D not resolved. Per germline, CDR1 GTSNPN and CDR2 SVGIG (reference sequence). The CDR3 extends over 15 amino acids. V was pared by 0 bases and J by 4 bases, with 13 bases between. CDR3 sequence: CAWSVRTLGNQPQHF. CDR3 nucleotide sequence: TGTGCCTGGAGTGTAAGAACCCTCGGTAATCAGCCCCAGCATTTT.

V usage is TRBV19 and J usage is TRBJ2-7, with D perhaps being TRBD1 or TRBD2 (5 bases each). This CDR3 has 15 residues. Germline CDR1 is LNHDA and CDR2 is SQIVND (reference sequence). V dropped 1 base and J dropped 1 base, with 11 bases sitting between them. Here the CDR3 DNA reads TGTGCCAGTAGTATAGGTCGGGACCCTTCCTACGAGCAGTACTTC. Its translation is CASSIGRDPSYEQYF.